A selection of T cell receptor beta chains follows, all from one sample in a study of neurological immune-mediated disorders. TCRdb independently ran MiXCR on the 5' RACE reads; one entry per CDR3 protein. The sample yields about 48,000 distinct CDR3 sequences, roughly 24% seen once. The sequencing sample was made of PBMCs. The receptors originated from a woman aged 70-85 years in good health. CDR3s include the opening cysteine and the closing phenylalanine or tryptophan. The D gene is left open where the match is weak. Size values are once, few and many counts, or a class for expanded clones, and some rows have none.

D,size,V,length,J,DNA,CDR3
TRBD1,many,TRBV9,15,TRBJ2-7,TGTGCCAGCAGCGTAGTATCAGGGGGAGTTTACGAGCAGTACTTC,CASSVVSGGVYEQYF
NA,NA,TRBV20-1,15,TRBJ2-2,TGCAGTGCTAGAGGTCGGTCTAGCGTCGACGGGGAGCTGTTTTTT,CSARGRSSVDGELFF
NA,few,TRBV18,14,TRBJ2-2,TGTGCCAGCTCACCCGACCAGCAAAGAGGGGAGCTGTTTTTT,CASSPDQQRGELFF
TRBD2,few,TRBV5-1,17,TRBJ2-3,TGCGCCAGCAGCTTCACACTAGCGGGAGCGGGCACAGATACGCAGTATTTT,CASSFTLAGAGTDTQYF
NA,NA,TRBV6-2/TRBV6-3,15,TRBJ2-3,TGTGCCAGCAGTGCACTGGCTGGGGCGAAAGATACGCAGTATTTT,CASSALAGAKDTQYF
TRBD2,NA,TRBV12-3/TRBV12-4,14,TRBJ2-7,TGTGCCAGCGGTTCCCTCCGGGAGGGGTACGAGCAGTACTTC,CASGSLREGYEQYF
NA,many,TRBV5-1,13,TRBJ2-1,TGCGCCAGCAGCCCTTTCCCTGACAATGAGCAGTTCTTC,CASSPFPDNEQFF
TRBD1,few,TRBV20-1,18,TRBJ2-6,TGCAGTGCTAGACCTACTTCCGGGACAGGGTTTGGGGCCAACGTCCTGACTTTC,CSARPTSGTGFGANVLTF
NA,many,TRBV7-2,13,TRBJ2-3,TGTGCCAGCAGCTTCGGGCCGGCAGATACGCAGTATTTT,CASSFGPADTQYF
TRBD2,NA,TRBV19,14,TRBJ2-4,TGTGCCAGTAGTATACGCGGGGGAGAAAACATTCAGTACTTC,CASSIRGGENIQYF
TRBD2,many,TRBV6-4,14,TRBJ2-1,TGTGCCAGCAGTGAAGGTGCGACTAGCGGGAGGCAGTTCTTC,CASSEGATSGRQFF
TRBD1,NA,TRBV6-6,16,TRBJ1-1,TGTGCCAGCAGTTACTCGGAGGGGGCGTTATTAACTGAAGCTTTCTTT,CASSYSEGALLTEAFF
TRBD2,many,TRBV7-2,19,TRBJ2-3,TGTGCCAGCAGCCCACGAAGGGCGACTAGCGGGAGCCGCACAGATACGCAGTATTTT,CASSPRRATSGSRTDTQYF
NA,many,TRBV6-5,14,TRBJ2-7,TGTGCCAGCAGTGCCGGGACAAGACCCTCTTTGTGGGACTTC,CASSAGTRPSLWDF
NA,many,TRBV5-6,12,TRBJ1-2,TGTGCCAGCAGCACAGGGCCTTATGGCTACACCTTC,CASSTGPYGYTF
TRBD1,NA,TRBV5-1,15,TRBJ1-5,TGCGCCAGCAGCCCACAGGGGTATAGCAATCAGCCCCAGCATTTT,CASSPQGYSNQPQHF
NA,many,TRBV29-1,14,TRBJ2-1,TGCAGCGTTGTAGAGGGCCTGGGCTACAATGAGCAGTTCTTC,CSVVEGLGYNEQFF
TRBD1,NA,TRBV25-1,15,TRBJ1-2,TGTGCCAGCAGCAACAGCGGGACAGGGATCGGTGGCTACACCTTC,CASSNSGTGIGGYTF
NA,many,TRBV29-1,13,TRBJ1-2,TGCAGCACGGTCCGGGAACCGGACTATGGCTACACCTTC,CSTVREPDYGYTF
NA,NA,TRBV20-1,11,TRBJ2-1,TGCAGTGCTAGGGCGGGGTCTGAGCAGTTCTTC,CSARAGSEQFF
NA,NA,TRBV7-2,14,TRBJ1-2,TGTGCCAGCAGCCCAAGAAGGGCTGAAGCTGGCTACACCTTC,CASSPRRAEAGYTF
TRBD1,many,TRBV5-1,14,TRBJ2-7,TGCGCCAGCAGCCCGGGACAGGGGTTCTACGAGCAGTACTTC,CASSPGQGFYEQYF
NA,many,TRBV28,12,TRBJ1-1,TGTGCCAGCAGTTTCCGGGGGGCTGAAGCTTTCTTT,CASSFRGAEAFF
NA,many,TRBV15,15,TRBJ2-7,TGTGCCACCAGCAGAGATCCGGTCCAGCTGACGAGGCAGTACTTC,CATSRDPVQLTRQYF
NA,many,TRBV5-1,14,TRBJ2-3,TGCGCCAGCAGCCTTGCAGACAGCACAGATACGCAGTATTTT,CASSLADSTDTQYF
TRBD2,many,TRBV2,14,TRBJ2-7,TGTGCCAGCAGTCGCCAGACTAGCGCCTACGAGCAGTACTTC,CASSRQTSAYEQYF
TRBD2,many,TRBV28,16,TRBJ2-7,TGTGCCAGCAGTTCTAACGGACTAGCGTCCCGGTACGAGCAGTACTTC,CASSSNGLASRYEQYF
TRBD2,NA,TRBV6-4,15,TRBJ2-3,TGTGCCAGCAGTGACTCGATAGCGGGAGGTGATACGCAGTATTTT,CASSDSIAGGDTQYF
NA,many,TRBV29-1,13,TRBJ2-6,TGCAGCGCCGATCTCTCTGGGGCCAACGTCCTGACTTTC,CSADLSGANVLTF
NA,many,TRBV10-3,14,TRBJ2-1,TGTGCCATCAGTGACGGGACACGCAACAATGAGCAGTTCTTC,CAISDGTRNNEQFF
NA,medium-sized,TRBV20-1,13,TRBJ2-3,TGCAGTGCTATTCTCAGCGGCACAGATACGCAGTATTTT,CSAILSGTDTQYF
NA,NA,TRBV9,14,TRBJ2-1,TGTGCCAGCAGCGTAGCAGGTATAGGCAATGAGCAGTTCTTC,CASSVAGIGNEQFF
NA,NA,TRBV6-6,16,TRBJ1-1,TGTGCCAGCAGTTACCGACCCAGGACAGTGCAAAAGGAAGCTTTATTT,CASSYRPRTVQKEALF
TRBD1,NA,TRBV6-2/TRBV6-3,14,TRBJ2-2,TGTGCCAGCAGCCGGGACAGGGGGACCGGGGAGCTGTTTTTT,CASSRDRGTGELFF
NA,many,TRBV7-2,14,TRBJ1-1,TGTGCCAGCAGCTCCAGGGCCGGGAACACTGAAGCTTTCTTT,CASSSRAGNTEAFF
TRBD2,many,TRBV20-1,14,TRBJ2-3,TGCAGTGCTCAAATAGCGGGAAAGGCAGATACGCAGTATTTT,CSAQIAGKADTQYF
NA,few,TRBV7-9,17,TRBJ2-5,TGTGCCAGCAGCTTAGCCCCAATTGGGGGAAGATGGGAGACCCAGTACTTC,CASSLAPIGGRWETQYF
NA,many,TRBV20-1,16,TRBJ2-4,TGCAGTGCTCTACGCAGAGGGCAGGGGAGCAAAAACATTCAGTACTTC,CSALRRGQGSKNIQYF
NA,many,TRBV20-1,12,TRBJ2-5,TGCAGTGCTAGTAGGGCAGAAGAGACCCAGTACTTC,CSASRAEETQYF
NA,many,TRBV4-1,18,TRBJ2-1,TGCGCCAGCAGCCAAGATCCGGGCAGGACCCACTCTAACAATGAGCAGTTCTTC,CASSQDPGRTHSNNEQFF
NA,NA,TRBV5-1,12,TRBJ2-1,TGCGCCAGCAGTCTGGAGATGGGGGAGCAGTTCTTT,CASSLEMGEQFF
TRBD1,many,TRBV6-5,15,TRBJ2-2,TGTGCCAGCAGGAGGGGACAGGGTCGGAACGGGGAGCTGTTTTTT,CASRRGQGRNGELFF
TRBD1,many,TRBV20-1,15,TRBJ2-1,TGCGGTGGGGACAGGGGGGACATTGGCGACAATGAGCAGTTCTTC,CGGDRGDIGDNEQFF
TRBD1,NA,TRBV11-2,14,TRBJ2-1,TGTGCCAGCAGCCCGGACAGGGGTTGGTATGAGCAGTTCTTC,CASSPDRGWYEQFF
NA,many,TRBV5-6,13,TRBJ1-3,TGTGCCAGCAGCTTGAGTTCGGCGTGGACCATATATTTT,CASSLSSAWTIYF
TRBD2,NA,TRBV6-5,14,TRBJ2-5,TGTGCCAGCAGAAGACTAGCGGGAGGGGAGACCCAGTACTTC,CASRRLAGGETQYF
TRBD1,many,TRBV6-2/TRBV6-3,17,TRBJ2-6,TGTGCCAGCAGGGACAGGGACACCTTCTCTGGGGCCAACGTCCTGACTTTC,CASRDRDTFSGANVLTF
NA,NA,TRBV4-2,14,TRBJ1-2,TGTGCCAGCAGCCAAGTCACGATAGCCCCTCGCTACACATTC,CASSQVTIAPRYTF
TRBD2,NA,TRBV5-1,19,TRBJ2-1,TGCGCCAGCAGCCCCCTGGGGAGTGGTCGAAGCGGGAGTGGGGATGAGCAGTTCTTC,CASSPLGSGRSGSGDEQFF
NA,few,TRBV5-1,14,TRBJ1-1,TGCGCCAGCAGCCCTGGGACGGTGAACACTGAAGCTTTCTTT,CASSPGTVNTEAFF
NA,many,TRBV20-1,11,TRBJ2-1,TGCAGTGCTACGACCCGAGGGGGGCAGTTCTTC,CSATTRGGQFF
NA,few,TRBV24-1,15,TRBJ2-1,TGTGCCACCAGTGGATTTGGCAGTCGAGGGCATGAGCAGTTCTTC,CATSGFGSRGHEQFF
TRBD1,NA,TRBV27,15,TRBJ1-2,TGTGCCAGCAGTTCGCCGGGACAGGGGGCCCATGGCTACACCTTC,CASSSPGQGAHGYTF
NA,few,TRBV12-3/TRBV12-4,15,TRBJ2-1,TGTGCCAGCAGCAGAGGGGCCTCTTACTACAATGAGCAGTTCTTC,CASSRGASYYNEQFF
NA,many,TRBV7-9,14,TRBJ2-7,TGTGCCAGCAGCTTAGCAGGTACCGGGACTGAGCAGTACTTC,CASSLAGTGTEQYF